This entry is about one TCR beta chain. CDR3 length: 16 residues. Looked up from germline, CDR1 is MNHEY and CDR2 is SVGEGT. With 3 bases clipped from V and 0 bases from J, the junction kept 5 bases outside the gene matches. This sample is drawn from a study of patients and donors after allogeneic stem cell transplantation. Via MiXCR, TCRdb re-called the RT-PCR reads, giving one row per CDR3 protein. Here the sample spans approximately 98,000 distinct CDR3 sequences, roughly 37% being singletons. This clonotype originated in a human donor who was either an allogeneic HSCT recipient or a stem cell or donor lymphocyte infusion donor (not recorded which). It is not recorded whose cells these are; they may come from a transplant donor. The specimen was blood, either unsorted or a sorted T cell fraction (not recorded which). The chain combines TRBV6-2 or TRBV6-3 with TRBJ1-5, with 7 bases matching TRBD1. Here the CDR3 reads CASSYRSGGSNQPQHF. CDR3 in DNA: TGTGCCAGCAGTTATCGCTCAGGGGGTAGCAATCAGCCCCAGCATTTT.